This TCR beta chain was sequenced for a study of shared T cell receptors in the human thymus. This clone was seen just once. The V end lost 0 bases, the J end lost 5 bases, and 19 bases lay between the germline ends. This CDR3 has 17 residues. Germline CDR1 and CDR2: LGHNA and YSLEER. TCRdb's table, derived via immunoSEQ multiplex PCR, lists solely in-frame clones and lacks some. Of some 760,000 clones listed, 70% to 90% were seen once; the top ten hold roughly 0.01%. The data also belong to a second study, concerning human thymus T cells.

The chain is built from TRBV4-3 and TRBJ1-1, with a tentative D call TRBD1 (5 bases). The sample taken for sequencing was thymocytes. This clonotype was sampled from a girl younger than two with a congenital heart defect. DNA for the CDR3: TGCGCCAGCAGCCAAGATCCGGGGAGGGGCGTTGGGACTGAAGCTTTCTTT. Amino acids: CASSQDPGRGVGTEAFF.